The rows below give T cell receptor beta chains drawn from one sample of a study of graft-versus-host responses after intestinal transplantation. The data were produced by immunoSEQ multiplex PCR, yet TCRdb's version contains in-frame clones alone and is incomplete. The sample lists about 92,000 clones, about 90% occurring once. These receptors have no identified antigens. The sample here was unstimulated CD8+ T cells sorted from spleen or lymph node cells, taken before intestinal transplant. The receptor set was obtained from a human donor who received an intestinal transplant. Both conserved end residues are part of each CDR3. A D gene is named only where the DNA matches it firmly.

v_gene	j_gene	d_gene	CDR3nt	CDR3aa
TRBV4-1	TRBJ2-7	.	TGCGCCAGCAGCCAAACAGATGGCTACGAGCAGTACTTC	CASSQTDGYEQYF
TRBV11-2	TRBJ2-7	TRBD2	TGTGCCAGCAGCTTAAGCCCGGGACTAGCAGTACAGGCGTACTTC	CASSLSPGLAVQAYF
TRBV11-2	TRBJ1-6	.	TGTGCCAGCAGCTCCGCCCGGGGTGGCTCCTATAATTCACCCCTCCACTTT	CASSSARGGSYNSPLHF
TRBV10-3	TRBJ2-3	TRBD2	TGTGCCATCAGAGCTACCGGGACTAGCGGCACAGATACGCAGTATTTT	CAIRATGTSGTDTQYF
TRBV6-5	TRBJ2-1	.	TGTGCCAGCAGTGAAATCGCGGTGGGTGAGCAGTTCTTC	CASSEIAVGEQFF
TRBV10-3	TRBJ1-2	TRBD1	TGTGCCATCAGTGAGCCTGGGACAGGTCCCAACTATGGCTACACCTTC	CAISEPGTGPNYGYTF
TRBV6-6	TRBJ1-6	.	TGTGCCAGCAGTTACCAGGGAGGGGATAATTCACCCCTCCACTTT	CASSYQGGDNSPLHF
TRBV27	TRBJ1-1	TRBD1	TGTGCCAGCAGTTTGCTGGGGACAGGGGGCACTGAAGCTTTCTTT	CASSLLGTGGTEAFF
TRBV6-5	TRBJ1-1	TRBD1	TGTGCCAGCAGTGTTAGGACAGGGGGAACTGAAGCTTTCTTT	CASSVRTGGTEAFF
TRBV27	TRBJ2-4	.	TGTGCCAGCAGTTTATCGTTCTGGTCTGGGGCCAAAAACATTCAGTACTTC	CASSLSFWSGAKNIQYF